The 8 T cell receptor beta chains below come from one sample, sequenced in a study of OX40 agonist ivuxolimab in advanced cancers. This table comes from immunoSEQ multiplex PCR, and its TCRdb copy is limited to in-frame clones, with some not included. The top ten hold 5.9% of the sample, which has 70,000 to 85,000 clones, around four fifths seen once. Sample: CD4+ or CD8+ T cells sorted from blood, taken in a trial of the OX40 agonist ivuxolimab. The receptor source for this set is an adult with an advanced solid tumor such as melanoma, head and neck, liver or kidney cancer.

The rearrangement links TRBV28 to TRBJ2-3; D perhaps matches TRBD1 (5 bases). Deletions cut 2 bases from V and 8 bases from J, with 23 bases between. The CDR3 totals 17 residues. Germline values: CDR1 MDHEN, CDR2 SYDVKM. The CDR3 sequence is CASSLSFQARARGTQYF. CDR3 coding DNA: TGTGCCAGCAGTTTAAGCTTCCAGGCTCGGGCAAGGGGTACGCAGTATTTT.

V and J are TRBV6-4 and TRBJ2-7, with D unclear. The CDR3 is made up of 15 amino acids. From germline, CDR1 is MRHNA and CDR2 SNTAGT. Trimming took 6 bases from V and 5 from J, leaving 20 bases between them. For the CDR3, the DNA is TGTGCCAGCAGATCCGGAAGGGAAGGTCCAAACGAGCAGTACGTC. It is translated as CASRSGREGPNEQYV.

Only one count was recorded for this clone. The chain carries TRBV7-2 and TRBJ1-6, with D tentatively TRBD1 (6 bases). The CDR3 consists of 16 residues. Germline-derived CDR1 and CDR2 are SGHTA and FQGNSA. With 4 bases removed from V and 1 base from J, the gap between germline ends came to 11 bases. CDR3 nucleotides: TGTGCCAGCAGCTCCAACAGGGTTTCCTATAATTCACCCCTCCACTTT. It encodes CASSSNRVSYNSPLHF.

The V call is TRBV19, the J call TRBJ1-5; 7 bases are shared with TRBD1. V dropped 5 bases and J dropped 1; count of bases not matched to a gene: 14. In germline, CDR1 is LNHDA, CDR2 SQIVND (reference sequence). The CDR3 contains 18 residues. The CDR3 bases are TGTGCCAGTAGTTCCGGGCAGGTGACAGGGCTAAGCAATCAGCCCCAGCATTTT. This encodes CASSSGQVTGLSNQPQHF.

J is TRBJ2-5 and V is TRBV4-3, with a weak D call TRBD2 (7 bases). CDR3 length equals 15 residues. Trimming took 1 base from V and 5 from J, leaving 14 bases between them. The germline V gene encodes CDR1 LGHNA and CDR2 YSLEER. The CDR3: CASSQVGGGGETQYF. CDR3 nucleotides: TGCGCCAGCAGCCAAGTAGGAGGGGGGGGCGAGACCCAGTACTTC.

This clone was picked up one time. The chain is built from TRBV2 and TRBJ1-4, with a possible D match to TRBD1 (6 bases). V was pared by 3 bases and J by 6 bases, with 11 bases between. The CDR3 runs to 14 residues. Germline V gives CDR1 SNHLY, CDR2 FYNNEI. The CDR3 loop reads CASSDSGGYEKLFF. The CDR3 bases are TGTGCCAGCAGTGATTCGGGGGGCTATGAAAAACTGTTTTTT.

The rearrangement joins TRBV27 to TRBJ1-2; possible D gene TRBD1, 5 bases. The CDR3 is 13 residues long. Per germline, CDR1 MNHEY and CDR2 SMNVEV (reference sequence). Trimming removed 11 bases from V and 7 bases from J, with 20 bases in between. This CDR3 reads CAPRPEDTPGYTF. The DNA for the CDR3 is TGTGCCCCCCGGCCTGAGGACACGCCTGGCTACACCTTC.

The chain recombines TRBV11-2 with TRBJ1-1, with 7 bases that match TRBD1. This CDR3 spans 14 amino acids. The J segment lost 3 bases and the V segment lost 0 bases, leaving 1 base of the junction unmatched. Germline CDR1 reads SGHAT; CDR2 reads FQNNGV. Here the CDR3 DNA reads TGTGCCAGCAGCTTAGATGGACAGGACACTGAAGCTTTCTTT. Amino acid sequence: CASSLDGQDTEAFF.